Below, 12 T cell receptor beta chains from the same sample are listed, as sequenced in a study of CD8 T cells in ankylosing spondylitis. TCRdb reprocessed the 5' RACE reads with MiXCR, giving one entry per CDR3 protein. The table records 250,000 to 400,000 distinct CDR3 sequences, approximately 10% of them present only once. The specimen sequenced was blood, either unsorted or a sorted T cell fraction (not recorded which). These receptors all stem from a female donor with ankylosing spondylitis or in good health (not recorded which).

This clonotype was counted between two and nine times. The chain recombines TRBV5-1 with TRBJ2-1, with D perhaps being TRBD1 or TRBD2 (5 bases each). Looked up from germline, CDR1 is SGHRS and CDR2 is YFSETQ. The CDR3 extends over 13 amino acids. The ends were cut back, 4 bases at V and 5 bases at J, with 10 bases in the middle. The CDR3 DNA follows: TGCGCCAGCAGCCCGAGAGGGGACAATGAGCAGTTCTTC. This sequence encodes CASSPRGDNEQFF.

Worth noting for this clonotype: Being one base from a much bigger clone, this may be a read error. This chain links TRBV5-1 with TRBJ2-7; D possibly matches TRBD1 or TRBD2 (5 bases each). Germline values: CDR1 SGHRS, CDR2 YFSETQ. The CDR3 has 14 amino acids. CDR3 DNA: TGCGCCAGCAATTCTGATCTAGGGACCTACGAGCAGTCCTTC. Encoded protein: CASNSDLGTYEQSF.

In this sample, this clonotype turned up many times. This chain uses TRBV12-3 or TRBV12-4 with TRBJ1-5; D remains ambiguous. The CDR3 sequence is 15 residues long. V was clipped by 3 bases and J by 1 base, with 10 bases between them. Here the CDR3 DNA reads TGTGCCAGCAGTTTGGCGTCCGAAAGCAATCAGCCCCAGCATTTT. Translation: CASSLASESNQPQHF.

Ten or more counts support this clonotype. The chain joins TRBV7-9 to TRBJ1-4, with D unclear. V lost 1 base, J lost 7 bases, and 13 bases lay in between. The CDR3 loop spans 15 amino acids. Germline V gene data show CDR1 as SEHNR and CDR2 as FQNEAQ (reference sequence). The CDR3 nucleotides read TGTGCCAGCAGCTTAGATGGGCCTCGTGGTGAAAAACTGTTTTTT. This sequence encodes CASSLDGPRGEKLFF. Supplemented by reference TRBV7-9 and TRBJ1-4, the full variable domain reads DTGVSQNPRHKITKRGQNVTFRCDPISEHNRLYWYRQTLGQGPEFLTYFQNEAQLEKSRLLSDRFSAERPKGSFSTLEIQRTEQGDSAMYLCASSLDGPRGEKLFFGSGTQLSVL.

This clonotype showed up many times. J is TRBJ2-7 and V is TRBV10-2, with a tentative D call TRBD1 (6 bases). Germline V gene sequence: CDR1 WSHSY, CDR2 SAAADI. The ends were cut back, 8 bases at V and 0 bases at J, with 20 bases in the middle. The CDR3 has 16 amino acids. In nucleotides, the CDR3 is TGCGCCAGCTTACCCCCCGCTGGACAGTCCTCCTACGAGCAGTACTTC. Translation: CASLPPAGQSSYEQYF.

As to this clonotype: An end of the junction does not agree with germline; a read error may underlie this. This chain uses TRBV13 with TRBJ2-3, with no clear D. There are 14 residues in the CDR3. Germline V lookup: CDR1 PRHDT, CDR2 FYEKMQ (reference sequence). The DNA of the CDR3 is TGTTCCAGCAGCCCCGGACCAAACACAGATACGCAGTATTTT. Protein sequence: CSSSPGPNTDTQYF. The full variable domain, in which reference TRBV13 and TRBJ2-3 provide the parts outside the CDR3, is AAGVIQSPRHLIKEKRETATLKCYPIPRHDTVYWYQQGPGQDPQFLISFYEKMQSDKGSIPDRFSAQQFSDYHSELNMSSLELGDSALYFCSSSPGPNTDTQYFGPGTRLTVL.

This chain links TRBV10-2 with TRBJ2-2; 8 bases are a match to TRBD2. CDR1 and CDR2 from the germline V gene are WSHSY and SAAADI. This CDR3 contains 16 residues. V trimming: 5 bases; J trimming: 4 bases; junction bases outside the gene matches: 9. Here the CDR3 reads CASSYPAGAGTGELFF. CDR3 coding DNA: TGCGCCAGCAGTTACCCAGCGGGAGCGGGCACCGGGGAGCTGTTTTTT.

Concerning this clonotype itself: A much larger clone differs by one base, so this may be a read error. J is TRBJ2-7 and V is TRBV29-1; no clear D. The germline gives CDR1 SQVTM, CDR2 ANQGSEA. The CDR3 contains 12 residues. The CDR3 here is CSVKRSSYVQYF. The CDR3 DNA is TGCAGCGTTAAGAGGTCTTCCTACGTGCAGTACTTC.

This clonotype was found many times. The chain has TRBV5-6 and TRBJ2-5, with 8 bases matching TRBD1. The CDR3 spans 13 residues. Trimming removed 1 base from V and 5 bases from J; junction bases left unmatched: 1. Germline loops: CDR1 SGHDT, CDR2 YYEEEE. CDR3: CASSLTGGETQYF. CDR3 DNA sequence: TGTGCCAGCAGCTTGACAGGGGGGGAGACCCAGTACTTC.

This clonotype came up a few times. The chain uses TRBV9 and TRBJ1-1; D perhaps matches TRBD1 (5 bases). This CDR3 is 15 amino acids long. The V and J ends lost 5 bases and 3 bases respectively, with 17 bases between them. Germline V gene lookup returns CDR1 SGDLS and CDR2 YYNGEE. In nucleotides, the CDR3 is TGTGCCAGCAGTGCCATGTTGGGCAGGGACACTGAAGCTTTCTTT. Its translation: CASSAMLGRDTEAFF.

This clonotype has ten or more counts. This chain uses TRBV28 with TRBJ2-2; D is undetermined. Between the trimmed V and J ends, which lost 10 bases and 2 bases, there was a span of 8 bases. Germline V lookup: CDR1 MDHEN, CDR2 SYDVKM. This CDR3 spans 12 amino acids. In nucleotides, the CDR3 is TGTGCCACCGGCCATAACACCGGGGAGCTGTTTTTT. It yields the protein CATGHNTGELFF.

This clonotype appeared many times. The chain combines TRBV7-2 with TRBJ2-1, with a possible D match to TRBD2 (6 bases). This CDR3 has 16 amino acids. V gave up 5 bases and J gave up 9 bases, with 23 bases separating them. Germline V lookup: CDR1 SGHTA, CDR2 FQGNSA. The CDR3 region is CASSPPGTVVYSEQFF. The CDR3, as DNA: TGTGCCAGCAGCCCCCCCGGGACTGTTGTGTATAGTGAGCAGTTCTTC. The full variable domain, completed using reference TRBV7-2 and TRBJ2-1, is GAGVSQSPSNKVTEKGKDVELRCDPISGHTALYWYRQSLGQGLEFLIYFQGNSAPDKSGLPSDRFSAERTGGSVSTLTIQRTQQEDSAVYLCASSPPGTVVYSEQFFGPGTRLTVL.